The 8 T cell receptor beta chains below all came from one sample that was sequenced in a study of blood T cell repertoires in COVID-19. Sequencing used immunoSEQ multiplex PCR; TCRdb keeps in-frame clones, though not all of them. The data show roughly 150,000 clones, over 75% seen once. Sequencing was performed on peripheral blood. The source of these receptors is a human donor in a cohort sampled during active COVID-19.

This clone showed up just once. The chain links TRBV19 to TRBJ2-2; 13 bases agree with TRBD2. Looked up from germline, CDR1 is LNHDA and CDR2 is SQIVND (reference sequence). With V trimmed by 5 bases and J by 5 bases, 5 bases remained unmatched. The CDR3 spans 16 residues. CDR3 region: CASSRTSGGLTGELFF. CDR3 sequence (DNA): TGTGCCAGTAGTCGGACTAGCGGGGGCCTAACCGGGGAGCTGTTTTTT.

The V call is TRBV19, the J call TRBJ2-1; TRBD1 is a possible D gene (6 bases). Germline loops: CDR1 LNHDA, CDR2 SQIVND (reference sequence). Trimming removed 2 bases from V and 10 bases from J, with 21 bases in between. This CDR3 spans 16 amino acids. The CDR3, as DNA: TGTGCCAGTAGTATAAGGGCGCCCAGGGGCCACGCGGAGCAGTTCTTC. Its protein is CASSIRAPRGHAEQFF.

This chain joins TRBV19 and TRBJ1-2; 9 bases are shared with TRBD1. V gave up 5 bases and J gave up 7 bases; unmatched junction bases: 5. The CDR3 sequence is 13 residues long. The V gene's germline CDR1 is LNHDA and CDR2 SQIVND (reference sequence). The CDR3 region is CASSSGQGFGYTF. The CDR3 DNA follows: TGTGCCAGTAGTTCCGGACAGGGGTTTGGCTACACCTTC.

The V and J genes are TRBV7-3 and TRBJ1-1; no clear D gene. V shed 3 bases and J shed 7 bases, with 18 bases lying between them. The germline gives CDR1 SGHTA, CDR2 FQGTGA. There are 15 residues in the CDR3. CDR3 sequence (DNA): TGTGCCAGCAGCTTCAACCTAAGCCCCCCTGGTGAAGCTTTCTTT. Translating gives CASSFNLSPPGEAFF. The full variable domain, in which reference TRBV7-3 and TRBJ1-1 provide the parts outside the CDR3, is GAGVSQTPSNKVTEKGKYVELRCDPISGHTALYWYRQSLGQGPEFLIYFQGTGAADDSGLPNDRFFAVRPEGSVSTLKIQRTERGDSAVYLCASSFNLSPPGEAFFGQGTRLTVV.

This clone has a single count. J is TRBJ2-3 and V is TRBV5-4; 8 positions agree with TRBD1. The V gene end was trimmed by 3 bases and the J gene end by 2 bases; junction bases not matched to a gene: 8. CDR3 length: 16 residues. Germline CDR1 reads SGHNT; CDR2 reads YYREEE (reference sequence). In DNA form, the CDR3 reads TGTGCCAGCAGCTGGCACAGGGGGTCCCCCACAGATACGCAGTATTTT. Protein sequence: CASSWHRGSPTDTQYF.

This sequence joins TRBV6-2 or TRBV6-3 and TRBJ2-1, with D possibly being TRBD2 (6 bases). The CDR3 totals 14 residues. Germline assignment: CDR1 MNHEY and CDR2 SVGEGT. V lost 6 bases and J lost 4, with 13 bases in between. The CDR3 protein is CASSRSSGYNEQFF. The CDR3 DNA reads TGTGCCAGCAGCCGTAGTAGCGGATACAATGAGCAGTTCTTC.

The chain recombines TRBV11-3 with TRBJ1-1, with TRBD1 identical over 8 bases. Unmatched junction bases numbered 9, after V lost 5 bases and J lost 4 bases. This CDR3 is 15 amino acids long. The germline V gene has CDR1 SGHNT and CDR2 YENEEA. CDR3 sequence (DNA): TGTGCCAGCAGCCCACGACAGGGGATTATCACTGAAGCTTTCTTT. It yields the protein CASSPRQGIITEAFF.

The rearrangement joins TRBV5-4 to TRBJ1-2, with 10 bases identical to TRBD1. Germline CDR1 reads SGHNT; CDR2 reads YYREEE (reference sequence). The CDR3 covers 16 residues. Trimming at V came to 0 bases and at J to 5 bases, leaving 7 bases not matched to a gene. CDR3 protein: CASSLGGDRGEYGYTF. The CDR3 DNA reads as TGTGCCAGCAGCTTGGGGGGGGACAGGGGCGAATATGGCTACACCTTC.